This T cell receptor beta chain is drawn from a study of CD8 T cells in Susac syndrome. Germline lookup yields CDR1 DFQATT and CDR2 SNEGSKA (reference sequence). V shed 0 bases, J shed 0 bases, and the junction held 4 bases outside the gene matches. The CDR3 extends over 16 amino acids. An amount of RNA that ranged from roughly 0.45 to 1 ug was reverse transcribed with random hexamers. The CDR3 of TCR beta was amplified by immunoSEQ multiplex PCR across 54 Vbeta and 13 Jbeta. A single record per CDR3 protein comes from TCRdb applying MiXCR to the immunoSEQ multiplex PCR reads. There are some 300,000 distinct CDR3 sequences in the sample; roughly 85% occur only once, and roughly 0.22% lies in the top ten.

Sample: CD8+ T cells from PBMCs. This chain links TRBV20-1 with TRBJ2-1, with TRBD1 identical over 8 bases. The source is a human donor with multiple sclerosis. The CDR3 is CSARDLTGVSYNEQFF. DNA for the CDR3: TGCAGTGCTAGAGATCTGACAGGGGTCTCCTACAATGAGCAGTTCTTC.